This T cell receptor beta chain was sequenced in a study of identical twins. V gave up 6 bases and J gave up 0 bases, with 15 bases separating them. Germline V CDR1 and CDR2: MNHEY, SVGEGT. This CDR3 comprises 16 residues. A few counts support this clonotype. MiXCR was run by TCRdb on the 5' RACE reads, yielding one entry per CDR3 protein. The sample lists over 600,000 distinct CDR3 sequences, 21% occurring once. The data were also submitted as part of a second study, on T cells expressing NK-cell markers.

V usage is TRBV6-2 or TRBV6-3 and J usage is TRBJ2-1, with D uncertain. Material for sequencing was PBMCs. The sequence was collected from a woman younger than 30 in good health. CDR3: CASSPAGIVSYNEQFF. Written as DNA, the CDR3 is TGTGCCAGCAGCCCCGCCGGAATAGTCTCCTACAATGAGCAGTTCTTC.